What follows is one T cell receptor beta chain and its context. Sorting based on CD45RO/CCR7/CD25/CD127/CD95/CD27 separated CD4+ naive, central memory, regulatory and stem cell-like memory cells. Sorting produced populations that all topped 95% purity. Germline V CDR1 and CDR2: SGDLS, YYNGEE. Trimming at V came to 4 bases and at J to 3 bases, leaving 8 bases not matched to a gene. CDR3 length: 16 residues. This specimen comes from a study of beta chain features in type 1 diabetes. Expressed TCRB transcripts were sequenced because the entire RNA isolate underwent reverse transcription. Sequencing used immunoSEQ multiplex PCR; TCRdb keeps in-frame clones, though not all of them. The sample yields about 240,000 clones, 25% to 30% seen once.

This clonotype was obtained from a man aged 25-45 years in good health. V usage is TRBV9 and J usage is TRBJ2-3, with TRBD1 matching over 10 bases. The sample consisted of central memory CD4+ T cells from blood. CDR3 nucleotides: TGTGCCAGCAGCACCCGGTCGGGACAGGGGACAGATACGCAGTATTTT. Translation gives CASSTRSGQGTDTQYF.